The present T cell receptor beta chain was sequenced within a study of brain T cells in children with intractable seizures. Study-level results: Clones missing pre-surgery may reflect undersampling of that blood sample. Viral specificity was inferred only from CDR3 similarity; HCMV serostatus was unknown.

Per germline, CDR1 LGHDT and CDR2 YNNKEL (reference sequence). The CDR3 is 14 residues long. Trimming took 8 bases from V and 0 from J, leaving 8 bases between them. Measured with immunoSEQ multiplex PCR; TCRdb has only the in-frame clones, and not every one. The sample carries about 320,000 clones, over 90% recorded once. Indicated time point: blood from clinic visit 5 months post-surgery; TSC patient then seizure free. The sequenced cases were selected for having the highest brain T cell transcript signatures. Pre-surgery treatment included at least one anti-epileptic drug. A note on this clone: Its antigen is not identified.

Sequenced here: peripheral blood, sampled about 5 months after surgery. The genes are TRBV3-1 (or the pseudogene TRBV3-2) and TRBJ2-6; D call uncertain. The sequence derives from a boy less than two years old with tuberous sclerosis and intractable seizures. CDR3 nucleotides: TGTGCCAGCGGATGGGACTCTGGGGCCAACGTCCTGACTTTC. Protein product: CASGWDSGANVLTF.